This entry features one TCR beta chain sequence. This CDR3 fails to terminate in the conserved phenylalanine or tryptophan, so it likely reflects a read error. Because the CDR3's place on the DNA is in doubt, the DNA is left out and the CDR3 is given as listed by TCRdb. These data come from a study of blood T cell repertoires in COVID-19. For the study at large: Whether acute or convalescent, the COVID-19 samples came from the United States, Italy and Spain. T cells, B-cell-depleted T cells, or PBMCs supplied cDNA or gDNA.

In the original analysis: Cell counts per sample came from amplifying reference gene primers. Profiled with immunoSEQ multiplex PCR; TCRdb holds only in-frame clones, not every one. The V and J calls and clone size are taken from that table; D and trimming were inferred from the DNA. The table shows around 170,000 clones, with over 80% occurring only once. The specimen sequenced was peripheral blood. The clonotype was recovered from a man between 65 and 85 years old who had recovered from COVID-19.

CDR3 residues: CASSLGASGSRSPL. This chain joins TRBV5-4 and TRBJ2-7; TRBD2, the table's D call, lacks a check against the DNA. CDR1 is SGHNT and CDR2 is YYREEE in the germline V gene (reference sequence). The CDR3 is made up of 14 amino acids, end residues included.